This T cell receptor beta chain was sequenced during a study of blood T cell repertoires in COVID-19. As for the study in general: Both acute and convalescent COVID-19 samples were obtained from the United States, Italy and Spain. T cells, B-cell-depleted T cells, or PBMCs supplied cDNA or gDNA.

Per the original data handling: Estimates of nucleated cell counts were drawn from the amplification of reference gene primers. The repertoire was sequenced with immunoSEQ multiplex PCR; TCRdb's copy has only in-frame clones and lacks some. V, J and clone size are those of that table, while D and trimming were read from the DNA. The sample contains 30,000 to 45,000 clones, 85% of which appear only once. Trimming took 4 bases from V and 4 from J, leaving 4 bases between them. There are 12 residues in the CDR3. CDR1 is MNHEY, CDR2 SMNVEV, per germline (reference sequence). J is TRBJ2-2 and V is TRBV27, with D hard to call. The specimen was peripheral blood. The sequence derives from a human donor in a cohort sampled during active COVID-19. CDR3 residues: CASSYFTGELFF. CDR3 sequence (DNA): TGTGCCAGCAGTTACTTCACCGGGGAGCTGTTTTTT.